Each of the 25 T cell receptor beta chains below was sequenced from the same sample in a study of cytomegalovirus exposure and HLA in healthy donors. Sequencing used immunoSEQ multiplex PCR; TCRdb keeps in-frame clones, though not all of them. The data contain about 78,000 clones, 90% to 96% of them seen just once; the ten biggest clones take up 1.6%. Sample: PBMCs. These receptors were collected from a man aged 18 to 29 in good health and CMV-seropositive.

The chain links TRBV5-4 to TRBJ1-1; 7 positions agree with TRBD1. Germline CDR1 reads SGHNT; CDR2 reads YYREEE (reference sequence). V shed 0 bases, J shed 1 base, and the junction held 0 bases outside the gene matches. This CDR3 has 14 residues. In DNA form, the CDR3 reads TGTGCCAGCAGCTTGGGGACAGGGAACACTGAAGCTTTCTTT. Protein product: CASSLGTGNTEAFF. Full variable domain (remainder filled in from reference TRBV5-4 and TRBJ1-1): ETGVTQSPTHLIKTRGQQVTLRCSSQSGHNTVSWYQQALGQGPQFIFQYYREEENGRGNFPPRFSGLQFPNYSSELNVNALELDDSALYLCASSLGTGNTEAFFGQGTRLTVV.

This chain uses TRBV2 with TRBJ1-1; 8 positions agree with TRBD1. The V gene end was trimmed by 10 bases and the J gene end by 4 bases; junction bases not matched to a gene: 8. The CDR3 has 13 residues. Germline loops: CDR1 SNHLY, CDR2 FYNNEI. CDR3 loop: CATIGRGLTEAFF. CDR3 nucleotides: TGTGCCACAATTGGCAGGGGGCTCACTGAAGCTTTCTTT.

This chain uses TRBV7-9 with TRBJ1-1; D uncertain. V was clipped by 1 base and J by 7 bases, with 13 bases between them. The CDR3 sequence is 14 residues long. CDR1 SEHNR and CDR2 FQNEAQ come from the germline V gene (reference sequence). The CDR3 nucleotides are TGTGCCAGCAGCTTAGGGCAGGTTAATAATGAAGCTTTCTTT. Amino acid sequence: CASSLGQVNNEAFF.

This sequence joins TRBV18 and TRBJ2-7; TRBD2 might be the D (5 bases). This CDR3 is built from 14 residues. V shed 4 bases and J shed 3 bases, with 13 bases lying between them. The germline V gene has CDR1 KGHSH and CDR2 LQKENI. The DNA of the CDR3 is TGTGCCAGCTCACAACCACCGGAGGACTACGAGCAGTACTTC. This codes for CASSQPPEDYEQYF. Drawing the rest from reference TRBV18 and TRBJ2-7, the complete variable domain is NAGVMQNPRHLVRRRGQEARLRCSPMKGHSHVYWYRQLPEEGLKFMVYLQKENIIDESGMPKERFSAEFPKEGPSILRIQQVVRGDSAAYFCASSQPPEDYEQYFGPGTRLTVT.

This rearrangement joins TRBV11-2 to TRBJ1-1, with D hard to call. V lost 6 bases, J lost 0 bases, and 8 bases lay in between. CDR1 SGHAT and CDR2 FQNNGV come from the germline V gene. The CDR3 has 13 amino acids. The CDR3 nucleotides are TGTGCCAGCAGATCCAGATTGAACACTGAAGCTTTCTTT. It encodes CASRSRLNTEAFF. The full variable domain, completed using reference TRBV11-2 and TRBJ1-1, is EAGVAQSPRYKIIEKRQSVAFWCNPISGHATLYWYQQILGQGPKLLIQFQNNGVVDDSQLPKDRFSAERLKGVDSTLKIQPAKLEDSAVYLCASRSRLNTEAFFGQGTRLTVV.

This chain uses TRBV7-9 with TRBJ2-2; possibly TRBD2 for D (6 bases). Germline CDR1 is SEHNR and CDR2 is FQNEAQ (reference sequence). The CDR3 runs 18 residues. The V end lost 5 bases, the J end lost 3 bases, and 22 bases lay between the germline ends. The CDR3 spells CASSQDAKGGVYTGELFF. CDR3 DNA: TGTGCCAGCAGCCAAGATGCCAAAGGCGGGGTTTACACCGGGGAGCTGTTTTTT.

The chain carries TRBV10-2 and TRBJ2-7, with 7 positions matching TRBD2. Trimming removed 6 bases from V and 2 bases from J; junction bases left unmatched: 7. The CDR3 is made up of 14 amino acids. Germline loops: CDR1 WSHSY, CDR2 SAAADI. The DNA for the CDR3 is TGCGCCAGCAGGAGGGCGGGAGCCCCCTACGAGCAGTACTTC. Translation gives CASRRAGAPYEQYF.

The V call is TRBV7-9, the J call TRBJ2-3, with 13 bases matching TRBD2. The CDR3 is 18 amino acids. Per germline, CDR1 SEHNR and CDR2 FQNEAQ (reference sequence). The ends lost 5 bases at V and 0 bases at J; junction bases unmatched: 8. The chain's CDR3 is CASSPTSGRAPSTDTQYF. The CDR3 DNA reads as TGTGCCAGCAGCCCTACTAGCGGGAGGGCCCCAAGCACAGATACGCAGTATTTT.

J is TRBJ1-1 and V is TRBV7-3; 7 nucleotides agree with TRBD1. CDR1 and CDR2 (germline): SGHTA, FQGTGA. The CDR3 covers 14 residues. V lost 4 bases and J lost 5; bases outside the gene matches: 7. The CDR3 bases are TGTGCCAGCAGCTCATCAGGGGGTACAACTGAAGCTTTCTTT. This translates into CASSSSGGTTEAFF.

V usage is TRBV19 and J usage is TRBJ1-1; D may be TRBD1 (5 bases). The germline V gene encodes CDR1 LNHDA and CDR2 SQIVND (reference sequence). The V gene lost 5 bases and the J gene lost 0 bases, with 7 bases spanning the gap. The CDR3 extends over 13 amino acids. CDR3 in amino acids: CASSYRLNTEAFF. DNA for the CDR3: TGTGCCAGTAGTTACAGGTTGAACACTGAAGCTTTCTTT.

The chain uses TRBV2 and TRBJ1-4; D gene uncertain. CDR3 size: 18 residues. Germline V gene lookup returns CDR1 SNHLY and CDR2 FYNNEI. The V end lost 7 bases, the J end lost 1 base, and 22 bases lay between the germline ends. This chain's CDR3 is CASNSPMALRGTNEKLFF. In DNA form, the CDR3 reads TGTGCCAGCAACTCCCCAATGGCCCTTCGGGGAACTAATGAAAAACTGTTTTTT.

The V call is TRBV5-4, the J call TRBJ1-1, with D unclear. CDR1 and CDR2 (germline): SGHNT, YYREEE (reference sequence). The V and J ends lost 3 bases and 0 bases respectively, with 15 bases between them. This CDR3 comprises 16 residues. The DNA of the CDR3 is TGTGCCAGCAGCTCCCCTAGGGAGGACCTGAACACTGAAGCTTTCTTT. This translates into CASSSPREDLNTEAFF.

V is TRBV19 and J is TRBJ1-5; D gene uncertain. V was trimmed by 5 bases and J by 6 bases, leaving 17 bases between them. Germline-derived CDR1 and CDR2 are LNHDA and SQIVND (reference sequence). The CDR3 has 15 amino acids. The CDR3 region is CASSDGPTRGQPQHF. DNA of the CDR3: TGTGCCAGTAGTGACGGGCCCACCCGGGGTCAGCCCCAGCATTTT.

The chain links TRBV28 to TRBJ1-5; the D is unclear. The CDR3 contains 16 residues. Trimming stripped 3 bases from V and 0 bases from J, with 12 bases between. CDR1 and CDR2 (germline): MDHEN, SYDVKM. CDR3 in amino acids: CASSFRYGYSNQPQHF. CDR3 DNA sequence: TGTGCCAGCAGTTTTCGATACGGGTATAGCAATCAGCCCCAGCATTTT.

The chain combines TRBV5-1 with TRBJ2-2; D unclear. Per the germline V gene, CDR1 is SGHRS and CDR2 is YFSETQ. Trimming stripped 4 bases from V and 5 bases from J, with 9 bases between. This CDR3 comprises 13 residues. The CDR3: CASSLTTTGELFF. In DNA, the CDR3 is TGCGCCAGCAGCCTCACCACTACCGGGGAGCTGTTTTTT.

The V call is TRBV9, the J call TRBJ2-1, with D possibly being TRBD2 (6 bases). From germline, CDR1 is SGDLS and CDR2 YYNGEE. The CDR3 runs to 12 residues. V was pared by 6 bases and J by 9 bases, with 13 bases between. DNA for the CDR3: TGTGCCAGCACAGAACTAGCTCTTGAGCAGTTCTTC. This codes for CASTELALEQFF.

The chain links TRBV2 to TRBJ2-2; 8 positions match TRBD1. J gave up 5 bases and V 2 bases, and 10 bases lay outside the gene matches. Germline values: CDR1 SNHLY, CDR2 FYNNEI. The length of the CDR3 is 17 residues. The CDR3 DNA sequence: TGTGCCAGCAGTGAATCCGGGACAGGAGCCGTTACCGGGGAGCTGTTTTTT. Translating it yields CASSESGTGAVTGELFF. The complete variable domain, with remaining parts taken from reference TRBV2 and TRBJ2-2, reads EPEVTQTPSHQVTQMGQEVILRCVPISNHLYFYWYRQILGQKVEFLVSFYNNEISEKSEIFDDQFSVERPDGSNFTLKIRSTKLEDSAMYFCASSESGTGAVTGELFFGEGSRLTVL.

The V gene is TRBV19, the J gene TRBJ1-2, with unresolved D. The CDR3 runs to 12 residues. Germline values: CDR1 LNHDA, CDR2 SQIVND (reference sequence). The V end lost 6 bases, the J end lost 4 bases, and 9 bases lay between the germline ends. The CDR3 region is CASSMESYGYTF. The CDR3 nucleotides are TGTGCCAGTAGCATGGAGTCCTATGGCTACACCTTC.

This chain connects TRBV29-1 to TRBJ1-5; TRBD1 is a possible D gene (5 bases). This CDR3 is 14 amino acids long. Trimming shortened V by 4 bases and J by 7 bases, and 17 bases separated the two germline ends. The germline V gene encodes CDR1 SQVTM and CDR2 ANQGSEA. The CDR3 DNA is TGCAGCGTTGGGGGGGACCCGGACTACCAGCCCCAGCATTTT. Its translation is CSVGGDPDYQPQHF.

The chain joins TRBV28 to TRBJ2-7, with 8 positions matching TRBD1. The CDR3 totals 16 residues. Germline CDR1 reads MDHEN; CDR2 reads SYDVKM. Trimming cost V 8 bases and J 2 bases; bases outside gene matches: 14. The CDR3 here is CASWAAGQGGTYEQYF. For the CDR3, the DNA is TGTGCCAGCTGGGCAGCCGGACAGGGCGGAACCTACGAGCAGTACTTC.

The rearrangement joins TRBV27 to TRBJ1-4; maybe TRBD1 (5 bases). With 4 bases removed from V and 7 bases from J, the gap between germline ends came to 16 bases. CDR3 length equals 15 residues. Per germline, CDR1 MNHEY and CDR2 SMNVEV (reference sequence). The CDR3 region is CASSSAGRGFEKLFF. In DNA form, the CDR3 reads TGTGCCAGCAGTTCGGCGGGACGGGGCTTTGAAAAACTGTTTTTT.

CDR3 nucleotide sequence: TGTGCCACCAGCAGAGAAGGGGGGGCAGGCGGGGAGCTGTTTTTT. Encoded protein: CATSREGGAGGELFF. This chain connects TRBV15 to TRBJ2-2; maybe TRBD2 (7 bases). CDR3 length equals 15 residues. The germline V gene has CDR1 LNHNV and CDR2 YYDKDF (reference sequence). Trimming pared 0 bases from V and 7 bases from J, leaving 12 bases between.

The gene calls are TRBV19 and TRBJ2-3; TRBD2 matches at 7 bases. This CDR3 has 15 residues. Germline trimming cut 6 bases from V and 0 bases from J; bases unmatched to any gene: 6. Per germline, CDR1 LNHDA and CDR2 SQIVND (reference sequence). The DNA for the CDR3 is TGTGCCAGTAGGGGAGCGGGGACTAGCACAGATACGCAGTATTTT. Amino acid sequence: CASRGAGTSTDTQYF.

V gene TRBV6-1 combines with J gene TRBJ2-7, with D possibly TRBD2 on 5 matching bases. This CDR3 has 12 amino acids. Trimming pared 4 bases from V and 3 bases from J, leaving 7 bases between. Germline CDR1 reads MNHNS; CDR2 reads SASEGT. The CDR3 is CASSVEDYEQYF. The CDR3 DNA follows: TGTGCCAGCAGTGTGGAGGACTACGAGCAGTACTTC.

The chain employs TRBV10-3 and TRBJ2-5, with a possible D match to TRBD1 (7 bases). Germline loops: CDR1 ENHRY, CDR2 SYGVKD. The CDR3 contains 15 residues. The V end lost 4 bases, the J end lost 5 bases, and 17 bases lay between the germline ends. CDR3 protein: CAISGPETGRETQYF. CDR3 bases: TGTGCCATCAGTGGGCCCGAGACAGGGAGGGAGACCCAGTACTTC.